The 6 T cell receptor beta chains reported below all come from one sample, sequenced in a study of CD8+ T cells in alopecia areata (dated by TCRdb to between 2017 and 2018). The receptor library was made with the immunoSEQ multiplex PCR assay. To provide template for TCR sequencing, every sample had RNA extracted and reverse transcribed into cDNA. TCRdb carries this immuneACCESS record with in-frame sequences only. Its versions omit some clonotypes, under half of them owing to an unresolved V gene in the studies checked, with the rest unexplained. The sample table shows around 200,000 clones, and roughly three fifths are seen once. Of the sample, 0.65% to 0.7% is held by the ten largest clones. This sample's time point label indicates: around 4 weeks on oral tofacitinib. In light of the paper, this sample's treatment or condition label describes: oral pan-JAK inhibitor, 5-10 mg twice daily. The sequencing used CD4+ T cells sorted from blood, collected at week 4, from a patient treated with tofacitinib. The origin of the receptors is a human donor with alopecia areata.

The chain recombines TRBV28 with TRBJ1-2; 8 bases map to TRBD1. The CDR3 loop spans 15 amino acids. The trim removed 4 bases at V and 2 bases at J, leaving 6 bases unmatched. Germline CDR1 MDHEN, CDR2 SYDVKM. The CDR3 DNA follows: TGTGCCAGCAGTTCCGACAGGGGTGGGAACTATGGCTACACCTTC. It encodes CASSSDRGGNYGYTF.

This chain links TRBV18 with TRBJ2-3; D unclear. Germline CDR1 reads KGHSH; CDR2 reads LQKENI. This CDR3 spans 12 amino acids. Trimming removed 6 bases at V and 4 bases at J, with 8 bases between. The CDR3 sequence is CASSPKADTQYF. The CDR3 coding sequence is TGTGCCAGCTCGCCAAAGGCAGATACGCAGTATTTT.

The rearrangement links TRBV19 to TRBJ2-1; 12 bases map to TRBD2. The CDR3 is made up of 18 amino acids. V shed 0 bases, J shed 3 bases, and the junction held 6 bases outside the gene matches. Germline lookup yields CDR1 LNHDA and CDR2 SQIVND (reference sequence). DNA for the CDR3: TGTGCCAGTAGTATAGACCCCACTAGCGGGAGGATCTACAATGAGCAGTTCTTC. It translates to CASSIDPTSGRIYNEQFF.

The chain recombines TRBV29-1 with TRBJ1-1, with TRBD1 as a possible D gene (5 bases). This CDR3 is 12 amino acids long. The germline V gene encodes CDR1 SQVTM and CDR2 ANQGSEA. The V end lost 4 bases, the J end lost 4 bases, and 10 bases lay between the germline ends. The CDR3 here is CSVAQGGTEAFF. The CDR3 DNA reads as TGCAGCGTTGCCCAGGGTGGCACTGAAGCTTTCTTT.

V and J are TRBV7-9 and TRBJ2-5, with 9 nucleotides matching TRBD2. This CDR3 contains 15 residues. V trimming: 3 bases; J trimming: 5 bases; junction bases outside the gene matches: 7. Germline V gene data show CDR1 as SEHNR and CDR2 as FQNEAQ (reference sequence). CDR3 in DNA: TGTGCCAGCAGCTTTACAACTAGCGGGCGGGAGACCCAGTACTTC. Amino acid sequence: CASSFTTSGRETQYF.

This chain uses TRBV29-1 with TRBJ2-7, with D unclear. The CDR3 contains 13 residues. From germline, CDR1 is SQVTM and CDR2 ANQGSEA. Deletions cut 7 bases from V and 0 bases from J, with 13 bases between. This CDR3 is CSASPENSYEQYF. DNA for the CDR3: TGCAGCGCCTCTCCGGAGAACTCCTACGAGCAGTACTTC.